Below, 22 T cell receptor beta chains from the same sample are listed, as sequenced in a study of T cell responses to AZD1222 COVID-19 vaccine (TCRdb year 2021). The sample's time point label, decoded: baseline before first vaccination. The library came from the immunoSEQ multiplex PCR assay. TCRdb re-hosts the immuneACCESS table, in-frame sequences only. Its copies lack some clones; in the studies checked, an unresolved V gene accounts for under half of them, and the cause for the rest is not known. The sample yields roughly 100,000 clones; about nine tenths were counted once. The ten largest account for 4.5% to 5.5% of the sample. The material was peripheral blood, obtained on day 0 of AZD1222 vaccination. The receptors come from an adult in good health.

The chain's CDR3 is CASGLSGGAKNIQYF. The CDR3 DNA sequence: TGTGCTAGTGGTTTGTCCGGGGGGGCCAAAAACATTCAGTACTTC. The V and J genes are TRBV12-5 and TRBJ2-4; 7 bases fit TRBD2. The length of the CDR3 is 15 residues. With 2 bases clipped from V and 1 base from J, the junction kept 2 bases outside the gene matches. Germline V CDR1 and CDR2: LGHNT, FRNRAP.

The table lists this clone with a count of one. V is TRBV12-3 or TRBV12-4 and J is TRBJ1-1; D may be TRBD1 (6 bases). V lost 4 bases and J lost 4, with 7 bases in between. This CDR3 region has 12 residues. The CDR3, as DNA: TGTGCCAGCAGTTGGGGGCTCACTGAAGCTTTCTTT. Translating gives CASSWGLTEAFF.

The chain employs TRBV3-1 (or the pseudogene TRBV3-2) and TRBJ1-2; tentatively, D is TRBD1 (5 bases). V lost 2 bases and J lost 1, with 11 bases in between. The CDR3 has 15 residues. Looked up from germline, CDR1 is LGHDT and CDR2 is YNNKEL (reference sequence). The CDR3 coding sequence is TGTGCCAGCAGCCAAAGGGGTGTTGGTAACTATGGCTACACCTTC. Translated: CASSQRGVGNYGYTF.

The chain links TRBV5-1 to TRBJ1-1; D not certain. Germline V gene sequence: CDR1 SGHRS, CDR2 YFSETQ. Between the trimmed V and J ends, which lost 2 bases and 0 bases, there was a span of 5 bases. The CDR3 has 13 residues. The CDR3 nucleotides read TGCGCCAGCAGCTTTTCCCTGAACACTGAAGCTTTCTTT. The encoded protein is CASSFSLNTEAFF.

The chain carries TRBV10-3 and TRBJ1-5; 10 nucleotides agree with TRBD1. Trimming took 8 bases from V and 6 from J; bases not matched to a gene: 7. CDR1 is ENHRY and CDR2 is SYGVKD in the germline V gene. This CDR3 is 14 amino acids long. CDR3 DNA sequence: TGTGCCATCTCCCGGGGGACAGGGGTTCAGCCCCAGCATTTT. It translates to CAISRGTGVQPQHF.

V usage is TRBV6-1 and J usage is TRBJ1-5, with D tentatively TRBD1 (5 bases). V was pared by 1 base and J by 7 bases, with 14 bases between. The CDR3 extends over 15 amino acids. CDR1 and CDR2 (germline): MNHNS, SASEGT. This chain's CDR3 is CASSEGGGFGQPQHF. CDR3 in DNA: TGTGCCAGCAGTGAAGGGGGGGGGTTTGGCCAGCCCCAGCATTTT.

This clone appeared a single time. The CDR3 reads CASSLGTDYNYGYTF. Written as DNA, the CDR3 is TGCGCCAGCAGCCTAGGGACAGACTATAACTATGGCTACACCTTC. J is TRBJ1-2 and V is TRBV5-1; 7 bases match TRBD1. Germline trimming cut 4 bases from V and 1 base from J; bases unmatched to any gene: 7. The CDR3 totals 15 residues. Germline V CDR1 and CDR2: SGHRS, YFSETQ.

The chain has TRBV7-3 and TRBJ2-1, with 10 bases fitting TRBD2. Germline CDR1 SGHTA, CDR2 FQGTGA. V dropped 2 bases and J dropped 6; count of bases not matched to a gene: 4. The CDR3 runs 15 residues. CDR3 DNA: TGTGCCAGCAGCTTACTAGCGGGGGTTGGCAATGAGCAGTTCTTC. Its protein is CASSLLAGVGNEQFF.

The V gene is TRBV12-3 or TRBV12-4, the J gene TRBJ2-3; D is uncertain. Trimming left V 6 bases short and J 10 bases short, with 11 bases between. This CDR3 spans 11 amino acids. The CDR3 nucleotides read TGTGCCAGCAGACGCGAGATGGCGCAGTATTTT. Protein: CASRREMAQYF.

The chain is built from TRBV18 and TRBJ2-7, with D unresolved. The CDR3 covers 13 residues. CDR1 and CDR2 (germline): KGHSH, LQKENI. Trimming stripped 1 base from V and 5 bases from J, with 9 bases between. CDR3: CASSPRRPDEQYF. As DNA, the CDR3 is TGTGCCAGCTCACCACGGAGACCGGACGAGCAGTACTTC.

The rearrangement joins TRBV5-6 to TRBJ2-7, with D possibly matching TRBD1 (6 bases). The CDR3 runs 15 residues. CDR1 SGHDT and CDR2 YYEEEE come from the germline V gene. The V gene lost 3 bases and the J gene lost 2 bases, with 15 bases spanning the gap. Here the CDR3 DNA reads TGTGCCAGCAGCTCCCCGGACAGCAATACCTACGAGCAGTACTTC. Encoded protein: CASSSPDSNTYEQYF.

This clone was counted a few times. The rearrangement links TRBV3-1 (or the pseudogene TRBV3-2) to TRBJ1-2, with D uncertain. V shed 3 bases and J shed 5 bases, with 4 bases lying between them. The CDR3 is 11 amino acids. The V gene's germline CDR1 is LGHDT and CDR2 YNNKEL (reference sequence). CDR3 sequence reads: CASSQSYGYTF. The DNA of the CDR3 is TGTGCCAGCAGCCAGTCGTATGGCTACACCTTC.

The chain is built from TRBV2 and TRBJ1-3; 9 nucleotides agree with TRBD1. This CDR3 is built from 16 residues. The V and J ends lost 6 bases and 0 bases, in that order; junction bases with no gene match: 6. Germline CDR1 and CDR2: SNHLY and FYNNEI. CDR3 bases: TGTGCCAGCAGGGGACAGGGATCTTACTCTGGAAACACCATATATTTT. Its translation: CASRGQGSYSGNTIYF.

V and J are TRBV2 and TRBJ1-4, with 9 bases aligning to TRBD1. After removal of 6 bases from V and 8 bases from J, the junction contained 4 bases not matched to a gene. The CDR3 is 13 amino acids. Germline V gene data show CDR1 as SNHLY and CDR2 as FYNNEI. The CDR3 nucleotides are TGTGCCAGCAGCGTACAGGGGGCAGAAAAACTGTTTTTT. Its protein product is CASSVQGAEKLFF.

CDR3 residues: CASSPGWAAPDNEQFF. DNA for the CDR3: TGTGCCAGCAGCCCAGGGTGGGCGGCCCCCGACAATGAGCAGTTCTTC. The chain uses TRBV3-1 (or the pseudogene TRBV3-2) and TRBJ2-1; D possibly corresponds to TRBD1 (5 bases). V dropped 4 bases and J dropped 5 bases, with 18 bases sitting between them. From germline, CDR1 is LGHDT and CDR2 YNNKEL (reference sequence). The CDR3 totals 16 residues.

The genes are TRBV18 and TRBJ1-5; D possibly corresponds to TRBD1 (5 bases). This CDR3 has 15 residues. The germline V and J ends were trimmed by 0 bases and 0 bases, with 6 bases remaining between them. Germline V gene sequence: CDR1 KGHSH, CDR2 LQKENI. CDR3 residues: CASSPPGDSNQPQHF. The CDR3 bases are TGTGCCAGCTCACCACCGGGGGATAGCAATCAGCCCCAGCATTTT. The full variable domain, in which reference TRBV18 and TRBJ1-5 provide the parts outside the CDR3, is NAGVMQNPRHLVRRRGQEARLRCSPMKGHSHVYWYRQLPEEGLKFMVYLQKENIIDESGMPKERFSAEFPKEGPSILRIQQVVRGDSAAYFCASSPPGDSNQPQHFGDGTRLSIL.

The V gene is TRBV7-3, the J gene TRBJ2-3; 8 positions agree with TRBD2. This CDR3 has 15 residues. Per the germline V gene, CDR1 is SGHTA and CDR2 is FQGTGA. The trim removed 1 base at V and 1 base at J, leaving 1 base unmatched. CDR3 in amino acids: CASSLMGLGTDTQYF. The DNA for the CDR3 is TGTGCCAGCAGCTTAATGGGACTAGGCACAGATACGCAGTATTTT.

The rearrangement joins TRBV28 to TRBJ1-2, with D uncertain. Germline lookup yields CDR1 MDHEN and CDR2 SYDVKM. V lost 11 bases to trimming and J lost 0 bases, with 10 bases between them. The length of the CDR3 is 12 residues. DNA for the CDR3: TGTGCCTCCGGCAGGTCTAACTATGGCTACACCTTC. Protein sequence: CASGRSNYGYTF.

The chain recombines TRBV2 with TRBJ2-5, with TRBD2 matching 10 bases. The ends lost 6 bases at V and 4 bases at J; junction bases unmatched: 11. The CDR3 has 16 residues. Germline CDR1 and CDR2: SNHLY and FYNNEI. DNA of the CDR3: TGTGCCAGCAGCTCGTTACTAGCGGGGCCTGGAGAGACCCAGTACTTC. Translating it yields CASSSLLAGPGETQYF.

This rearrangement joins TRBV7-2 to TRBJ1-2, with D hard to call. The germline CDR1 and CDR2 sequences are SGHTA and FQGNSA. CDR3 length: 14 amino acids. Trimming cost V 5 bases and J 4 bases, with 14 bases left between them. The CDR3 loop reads CASSPRQNRYGYTF. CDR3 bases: TGTGCCAGCAGCCCCCGACAAAACCGCTATGGCTACACCTTC.

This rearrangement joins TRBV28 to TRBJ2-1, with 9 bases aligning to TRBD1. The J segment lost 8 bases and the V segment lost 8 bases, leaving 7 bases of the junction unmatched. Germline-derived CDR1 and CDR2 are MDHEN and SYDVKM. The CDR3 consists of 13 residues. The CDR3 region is CASRDRAPDEQFF. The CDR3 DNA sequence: TGTGCCAGCCGGGACAGGGCTCCGGATGAGCAGTTCTTC.

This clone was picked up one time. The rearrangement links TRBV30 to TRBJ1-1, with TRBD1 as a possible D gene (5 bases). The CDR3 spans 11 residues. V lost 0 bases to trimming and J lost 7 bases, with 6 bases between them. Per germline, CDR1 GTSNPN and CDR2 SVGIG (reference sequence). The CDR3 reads CAWSVQVEAFF. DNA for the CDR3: TGTGCCTGGAGTGTACAGGTTGAAGCTTTCTTT.